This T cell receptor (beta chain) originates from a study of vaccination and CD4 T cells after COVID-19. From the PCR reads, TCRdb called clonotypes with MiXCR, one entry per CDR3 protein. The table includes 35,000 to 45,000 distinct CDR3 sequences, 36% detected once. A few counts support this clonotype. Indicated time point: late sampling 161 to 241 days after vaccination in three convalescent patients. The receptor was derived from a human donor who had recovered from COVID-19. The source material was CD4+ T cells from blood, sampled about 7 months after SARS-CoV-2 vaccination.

The CDR3 here is CASSLEQGDTEAFF. DNA of the CDR3: TGTGCCAGCAGCTTAGAGCAGGGAGACACTGAAGCTTTCTTT. The chain couples TRBV7-9 to TRBJ1-1; TRBD1 is a possible D gene (5 bases). Germline CDR1 is SEHNR and CDR2 is FQNEAQ (reference sequence). V dropped 1 base and J dropped 3 bases, with 9 bases sitting between them. The CDR3 has 14 amino acids. Combining the CDR3 with reference TRBV7-9 and TRBJ1-1 gives the whole variable domain DTGVSQNPRHKITKRGQNVTFRCDPISEHNRLYWYRQTLGQGPEFLTYFQNEAQLEKSRLLSDRFSAERPKGSFSTLEIQRTEQGDSAMYLCASSLEQGDTEAFFGQGTRLTVV.